Each of the 18 T cell receptor beta chains below was sequenced from the same sample in a study of CD8 T cells in Susac syndrome. Reverse transcription of roughly 0.5 to 1 ug RNA was carried out with random hexamers. Each CDR3 protein is one row after TCRdb ran MiXCR on the immunoSEQ multiplex PCR reads. The sample holds 110,000 or so distinct CDR3 sequences, just under 95% seen once. Source material: CD4+ T cells from PBMCs. Every receptor here comes from a human donor with multiple sclerosis.

The chain uses TRBV5-4 and TRBJ1-4, with unresolved D. This CDR3 has 16 residues. Germline V gives CDR1 SGHNT, CDR2 YYREEE (reference sequence). Trimming shortened V by 3 bases and J by 0 bases, and 12 bases separated the two germline ends. In DNA, the CDR3 is TGTGCCAGCAGCTCCGATCCAGGCGCAACTAATGAAAAACTGTTTTTT. Its translation is CASSSDPGATNEKLFF.

This clonotype was detected a few times. J is TRBJ2-3 and V is TRBV7-2; 8 nucleotides match TRBD1. The length of the CDR3 is 14 residues. The germline gives CDR1 SGHTA, CDR2 FQGNSA. Trimming cost V 5 bases and J 4 bases; bases outside gene matches: 5. CDR3 DNA: TGTGCCAGCAGCCGACAGGGGTCCGCAGATACGCAGTATTTT. Encoded protein: CASSRQGSADTQYF. Using reference TRBV7-2 and TRBJ2-3 for the parts outside the CDR3, the full variable domain is GAGVSQSPSNKVTEKGKDVELRCDPISGHTALYWYRQSLGQGLEFLIYFQGNSAPDKSGLPSDRFSAERTGGSVSTLTIQRTQQEDSAVYLCASSRQGSADTQYFGPGTRLTVL.

This clonotype has just one count. In nucleotides, the CDR3 is TGCGCCAGCACACAGGGAAACATGAACACTGAAGCTTTCTTT. Protein sequence: CASTQGNMNTEAFF. The genes are TRBV10-2 and TRBJ1-1; possible D gene TRBD1, 6 bases. The CDR3 spans 14 residues. V lost 7 bases to trimming and J lost 0 bases, with 12 bases between them. Germline V gene data show CDR1 as WSHSY and CDR2 as SAAADI.

The chain uses TRBV28 and TRBJ1-6, with TRBD1 identical over 7 bases. V was pared by 6 bases and J by 9 bases, with 14 bases of the junction left unmatched. Germline lookup yields CDR1 MDHEN and CDR2 SYDVKM. This CDR3 has 16 amino acids. In DNA, the CDR3 is TGTGCCAGCAGGCCAGGGGGGGGTTCGGGTCGTTCACCCCTCCACTTT. Translated, it gives CASRPGGGSGRSPLHF.

The rearrangement joins TRBV7-2 to TRBJ1-1, with D hard to call. Germline V gene data show CDR1 as SGHTA and CDR2 as FQGNSA. The V and J ends lost 2 bases and 3 bases respectively, with 7 bases between them. The CDR3 is made up of 13 amino acids. The CDR3 here is CASSLLLDTEAFF. The CDR3 coding sequence is TGTGCCAGCAGCTTACTGCTGGACACTGAAGCTTTCTTT.

The genes are TRBV5-6 and TRBJ1-2, with D tentatively TRBD1 (6 bases). Germline V lookup: CDR1 SGHDT, CDR2 YYEEEE. This CDR3 spans 14 amino acids. Trimming shortened V by 0 bases and J by 6 bases, and 12 bases separated the two germline ends. CDR3 bases: TGTGCCAGCAGCTTGGACACAGGGATCCATGGCTACACCTTC. This encodes CASSLDTGIHGYTF.

This chain links TRBV2 with TRBJ1-2; D possibly corresponds to TRBD1 (5 bases). The length of the CDR3 is 11 residues. Looked up from germline, CDR1 is SNHLY and CDR2 is FYNNEI. The V end was cut by 6 bases, the J end by 8 bases, with 10 bases between. The CDR3 region is CASSYTGGYTF. Written as DNA, the CDR3 is TGTGCCAGCAGCTACACAGGAGGCTACACCTTC.

V gene TRBV20-1 combines with J gene TRBJ1-6; TRBD1 aligns across 7 bases. V trimming: 5 bases; J trimming: 7 bases; junction bases outside the gene matches: 14. This CDR3 is built from 16 residues. CDR1 is DFQATT, CDR2 SNEGSKA, per germline (reference sequence). As DNA, the CDR3 is TGCAGTGCTTCCCCCAGGGACAGATCTGGGAATTCACCCCTCCACTTT. Translating gives CSASPRDRSGNSPLHF.

The rearrangement links TRBV7-2 to TRBJ2-3; no clear D gene. The CDR3 length is 12 residues. Trimming removed 5 bases from V and 2 bases from J, with 5 bases in between. CDR1 and CDR2 from the germline V gene are SGHTA and FQGNSA. The CDR3 spells CASSTFTDTQYF. CDR3 DNA: TGTGCCAGCAGCACTTTCACAGATACGCAGTATTTT.

The chain carries TRBV7-9 and TRBJ2-1; 10 bases are shared with TRBD1. CDR1 and CDR2 from the germline V gene are SEHNR and FQNEAQ (reference sequence). Germline trimming cut 11 bases from V and 9 bases from J; bases unmatched to any gene: 13. The CDR3 length is 14 residues. CDR3: CALEPGQGFSEQFF. DNA for the CDR3: TGTGCCCTCGAGCCGGGACAGGGGTTTTCTGAGCAGTTCTTC.

The rearrangement joins TRBV2 to TRBJ1-1; 7 nucleotides line up with TRBD1. Trimming took 6 bases from V and 6 from J; bases not matched to a gene: 7. The germline gives CDR1 SNHLY, CDR2 FYNNEI. The CDR3 extends over 13 amino acids. The DNA for the CDR3 is TGTGCCAGCAGCGCGGATGGGACAGCTGAAGCTTTCTTT. Its protein is CASSADGTAEAFF.

The chain is built from TRBV6-6 and TRBJ1-1; tentatively, D is TRBD1 (6 bases). There are 15 residues in the CDR3. V was trimmed by 6 bases and J by 1 base, leaving 15 bases between them. In germline, CDR1 is MNHNY, CDR2 SVGAGI (reference sequence). The chain's CDR3 is CASRTTGQPNTEAFF. Here the CDR3 DNA reads TGTGCCAGCAGGACTACTGGACAGCCGAACACTGAAGCTTTCTTT.

The rearrangement uses TRBV18 and TRBJ1-1, with D perhaps matching TRBD1 (5 bases). The CDR3 contains 15 residues. Germline V gene lookup returns CDR1 KGHSH and CDR2 LQKENI. The V gene lost 3 bases and the J gene lost 6 bases, with 17 bases spanning the gap. CDR3 sequence (DNA): TGTGCCAGCTCACCGAACCGACAGCGGACCGCTGAAGCTTTCTTT. Protein product: CASSPNRQRTAEAFF.

The rearrangement links TRBV4-1 to TRBJ1-5, with D tentatively TRBD1 (5 bases). CDR1 is MGHRA, CDR2 YSYEKL, per germline. This CDR3 is built from 16 residues. Trimming stripped 4 bases from V and 2 bases from J, with 15 bases between. This CDR3 reads CASSPDLGVGNQPQHF. The CDR3 region has the DNA TGCGCCAGCAGCCCTGATTTGGGGGTCGGCAATCAGCCCCAGCATTTT.

V gene TRBV7-2 combines with J gene TRBJ2-3; no firm D call. The germline gives CDR1 SGHTA, CDR2 FQGNSA. This CDR3 has 14 residues. V was trimmed by 3 bases and J by 2 bases, leaving 9 bases between them. The CDR3 DNA follows: TGTGCCAGCAGCTTCAGCAGCAACACAGATACGCAGTATTTT. Its translation: CASSFSSNTDTQYF.

V is TRBV7-2 and J is TRBJ1-1; D is perhaps TRBD1 (5 bases). Trimming removed 1 base at V and 11 bases at J, with 17 bases between. Germline values: CDR1 SGHTA, CDR2 FQGNSA. This CDR3 is built from 14 residues. The CDR3 DNA reads as TGTGCCAGCAGCTTAGACAGGCTTCTAACGGAGGCTTTCTTT. Protein: CASSLDRLLTEAFF.

The chain joins TRBV29-1 to TRBJ2-7, with D unresolved. Germline V gene data show CDR1 as SQVTM and CDR2 as ANQGSEA. This CDR3 spans 12 amino acids. Trimming removed 7 bases at V and 0 bases at J, with 10 bases between. CDR3 in DNA: TGCAGCGCCGAGGTTAACTCCTACGAGCAGTACTTC. Amino acid sequence: CSAEVNSYEQYF.

V usage is TRBV12-5 and J usage is TRBJ2-3; 9 nucleotides line up with TRBD2. Germline CDR1 and CDR2: LGHNT and FRNRAP. The CDR3 totals 15 residues. Trimming at V came to 0 bases and at J to 8 bases, leaving 6 bases not matched to a gene. The CDR3 nucleotides read TGTGCTAGTGGTTTGGTAGCGGGGGGCCCAGGTACGCAGTATTTT. It yields the protein CASGLVAGGPGTQYF.